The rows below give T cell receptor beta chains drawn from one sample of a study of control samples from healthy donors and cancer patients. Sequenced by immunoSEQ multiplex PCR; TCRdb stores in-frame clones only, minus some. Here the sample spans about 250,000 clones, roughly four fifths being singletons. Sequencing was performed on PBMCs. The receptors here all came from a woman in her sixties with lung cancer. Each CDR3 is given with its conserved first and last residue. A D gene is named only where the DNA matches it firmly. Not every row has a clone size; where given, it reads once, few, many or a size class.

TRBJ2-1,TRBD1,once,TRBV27,TGTGCCAGCAGTTTTCAGGGGGAAAGGTACAATGAGCAGTTCTTC,CASSFQGERYNEQFF
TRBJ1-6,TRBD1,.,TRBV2,TGTGCCAGCGGGGACAGCTCCTATAATTCACCCCTCCACTTT,CASGDSSYNSPLHF
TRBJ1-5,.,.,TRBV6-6,TGTGCCAGCAGTCGCTGGGTGGTTCAGGGCGAAATCAATCAGCCCCAGCATTTT,CASSRWVVQGEINQPQHF
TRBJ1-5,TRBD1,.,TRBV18,TGTGCCAGCTCACAGACAGGGGGATCGTATAGCAATCAGCCCCAGCATTTT,CASSQTGGSYSNQPQHF
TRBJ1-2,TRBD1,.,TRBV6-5,TGTGCCAGCAGTTACTCGGGGACAGAGAACTATGGCTACACCTTC,CASSYSGTENYGYTF
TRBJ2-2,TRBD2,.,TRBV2,TGTGCCAGCGGGCGGGAGGGGGACACCGGGGAGCTGTTTTTT,CASGREGDTGELFF
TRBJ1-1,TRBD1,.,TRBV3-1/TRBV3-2,TGTGCCAGCAGCCCCCGGGACAGGTCGCCTGAAGCTTTCTTT,CASSPRDRSPEAFF
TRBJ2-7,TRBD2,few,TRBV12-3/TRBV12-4,TGTGCCAGCAGTTTAATGAGCGGGGGCGAGCAGTACTTC,CASSLMSGGEQYF
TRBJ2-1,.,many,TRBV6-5,TGTGCCAGCAGCGCCGGAGGGGGGCCCTACAATGAGCAGTTCTTC,CASSAGGGPYNEQFF
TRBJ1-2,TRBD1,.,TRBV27,TGTGCCAGCAGTTTGTACCCGGGACAGGACTATGGCTACACCTTC,CASSLYPGQDYGYTF
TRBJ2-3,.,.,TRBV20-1,TGCAGTGCTAGTAGCACAGATACGCAGTATTTT,CSASSTDTQYF
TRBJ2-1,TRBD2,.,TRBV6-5,TGTGCCAGCAGCTGGACTAGCGGGGGGTACAATGAGCAGTTCTTC,CASSWTSGGYNEQFF
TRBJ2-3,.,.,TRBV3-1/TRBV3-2,TGTGCCAGCAGCTCCCGGGGCACAGATACGCAGTATTTT,CASSSRGTDTQYF
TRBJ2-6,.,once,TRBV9,TGTGCCAGCAGGGCAGGGATCTCTGGGGCCAACGTCCTGACTTTC,CASRAGISGANVLTF
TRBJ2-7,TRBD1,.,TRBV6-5,TGTGCCAGCAGTTACTCTACCGGGACAGGAGCCTACGAGCAGTACTTC,CASSYSTGTGAYEQYF
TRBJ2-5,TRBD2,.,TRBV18,TGTGCCAGCTCACCTACTAGCGGGAGTAAAGAGACCCAGTACTTC,CASSPTSGSKETQYF
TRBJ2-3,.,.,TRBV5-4,TGTGCCAGCAGCTCCCAACTATCAAACACAGATACGCAGTATTTT,CASSSQLSNTDTQYF
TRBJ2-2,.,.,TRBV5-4,TGTGCCAGCAGCTGGGGACAGAACACCGGGGAGCTGTTTTTT,CASSWGQNTGELFF
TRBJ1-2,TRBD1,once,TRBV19,TGTGCCAGTAGCGACAGGGGTTATGGCTACACCTTC,CASSDRGYGYTF
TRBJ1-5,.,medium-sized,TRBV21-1,TGTGCCAGCAGCAAAGGGGGACAAAAGGGGGGGCCCCAGCATTTT,CASSKGGQKGGPQHF
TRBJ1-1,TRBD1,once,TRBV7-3,TGTGCCAGCAGCTCCCAGGGACAGGGGGCGAAAGCTTTCTTT,CASSSQGQGAKAFF
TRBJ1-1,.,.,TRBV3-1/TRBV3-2,TGTGCCACAGTGGGGGGCACTGAAGCTTTCTTT,CATVGGTEAFF
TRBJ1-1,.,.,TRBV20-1,TGCAGTGCTAGGCAAAACACTGAAGCTTTCTTT,CSARQNTEAFF
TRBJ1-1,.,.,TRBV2,TGTGCCAGCAGTGAGAGCAGGAACACTGAAGCTTTCTTT,CASSESRNTEAFF
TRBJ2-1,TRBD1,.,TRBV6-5,TGTGCCAGCAGCAAACAGGGGGCTCATGAGCAGTTCTTC,CASSKQGAHEQFF
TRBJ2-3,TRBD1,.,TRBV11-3,TGTGCCAGCAGCTTGGGGGACAGGGGAGCTTCAGATACGCAGTATTTT,CASSLGDRGASDTQYF
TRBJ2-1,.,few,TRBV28,TGTGCCAGCAGCTCAACAGGGTTCAGCCAGCAGTTCTTC,CASSSTGFSQQFF
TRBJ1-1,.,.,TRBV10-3,TGTGCCATCAAAGAAAGCGTGAACACTGAAGCTTTCTTT,CAIKESVNTEAFF
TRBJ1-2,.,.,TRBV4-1,TGCGCCAGCAGCCCCCAGTCACGGACGGACGGCTATGGCTACACCTTC,CASSPQSRTDGYGYTF
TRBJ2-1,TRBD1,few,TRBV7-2,TGTGCCAGCAGCTTCTACCGGGACAGGTCCAATGAGCAGTTCTTC,CASSFYRDRSNEQFF
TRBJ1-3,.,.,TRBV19,TGTGCCAGTAGCGGGACCGCTGGAAGAAACACCATATATTTT,CASSGTAGRNTIYF
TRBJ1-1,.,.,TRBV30,TGTGCCTGGAGTAAGTCGGCTGAAGCTTTCTTT,CAWSKSAEAFF
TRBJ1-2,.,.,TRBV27,TGTGCCAGCAGCCCTATGGGGGGGGCGTTTCGTGGCTACACCTTC,CASSPMGGAFRGYTF
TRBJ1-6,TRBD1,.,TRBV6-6,TGTGCCAGCAGTTTCGAACAGGGGGCGAATTCACCCCTCCACTTT,CASSFEQGANSPLHF
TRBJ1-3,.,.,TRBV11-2,TGTGCCAGCATCAATCAAGGGGGACTCTCTGGAAACACCATATATTTT,CASINQGGLSGNTIYF
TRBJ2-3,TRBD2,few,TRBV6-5,TGTGCCAGCAGTTCCAGCGGGAGCCCAGATACGCAGTATTTT,CASSSSGSPDTQYF
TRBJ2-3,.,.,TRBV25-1,TGTGCCAGCCGCCGATCTAGCACAGATACGCAGTATTTT,CASRRSSTDTQYF
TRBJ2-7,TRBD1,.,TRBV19,TGTGCCAGTAGCCGACCGGGACAGAGCTCCTACGAGCAGTACTTC,CASSRPGQSSYEQYF
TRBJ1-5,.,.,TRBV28,TGTGCCAGCAGCCCCCCTGGGACAATGAAGAGCAATCAGCCCCAGCATTTT,CASSPPGTMKSNQPQHF
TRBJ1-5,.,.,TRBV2,TGTGCCAGCAGAAGTTCCGGCAGCTATAGCAATCAGCCCCAGCATTTT,CASRSSGSYSNQPQHF
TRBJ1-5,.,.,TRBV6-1,TGTGCCAGCAGTGAAAGGCAGCCATCTTATAGCAATCAGCCCCAGCATTTT,CASSERQPSYSNQPQHF
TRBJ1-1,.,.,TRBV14,TGTGCCAGCAGCCAAGCCAGGGGTTCGGCTGAAGCTTTCTTT,CASSQARGSAEAFF
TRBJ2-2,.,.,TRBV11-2,TGTGCCAGCAGCCCCCTGGGTACCGGGGAGCTGTTTTTT,CASSPLGTGELFF
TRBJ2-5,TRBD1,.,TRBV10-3,TGTGCCATCAGTGCCGGACAGGGCCAAGAGACCCAGTACTTC,CAISAGQGQETQYF
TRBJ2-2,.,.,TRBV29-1,TGCAGCGTTGAGGGAGGTAGGGGGGAGCTGTTTTTT,CSVEGGRGELFF
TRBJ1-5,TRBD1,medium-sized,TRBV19,TGTGCCAGTAGTATTTCTCGGACAGGGAATCAGCCCCAGCATTTT,CASSISRTGNQPQHF
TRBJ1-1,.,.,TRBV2,TGTGCCAGCAGAGGGTACCTTGAAGCTTTCTTT,CASRGYLEAFF
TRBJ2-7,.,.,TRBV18,TGTGCCAGCTCACCGGAAGGGCTCGAGCAGTACTTC,CASSPEGLEQYF
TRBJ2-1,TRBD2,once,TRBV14,TGTGCCAGCAGCCGACCCGGGACTAGCGGGTCCGAGAGAAAGTTCTTC,CASSRPGTSGSERKFF
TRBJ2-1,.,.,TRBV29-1,TGCAGCTCACCCGGGATCTCGGGCTACAATGAGCAGTTCTTC,CSSPGISGYNEQFF
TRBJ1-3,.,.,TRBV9,TGTGCCAGCAGCGTCGACGGAATCTCTGGAAACACCATATATTTT,CASSVDGISGNTIYF